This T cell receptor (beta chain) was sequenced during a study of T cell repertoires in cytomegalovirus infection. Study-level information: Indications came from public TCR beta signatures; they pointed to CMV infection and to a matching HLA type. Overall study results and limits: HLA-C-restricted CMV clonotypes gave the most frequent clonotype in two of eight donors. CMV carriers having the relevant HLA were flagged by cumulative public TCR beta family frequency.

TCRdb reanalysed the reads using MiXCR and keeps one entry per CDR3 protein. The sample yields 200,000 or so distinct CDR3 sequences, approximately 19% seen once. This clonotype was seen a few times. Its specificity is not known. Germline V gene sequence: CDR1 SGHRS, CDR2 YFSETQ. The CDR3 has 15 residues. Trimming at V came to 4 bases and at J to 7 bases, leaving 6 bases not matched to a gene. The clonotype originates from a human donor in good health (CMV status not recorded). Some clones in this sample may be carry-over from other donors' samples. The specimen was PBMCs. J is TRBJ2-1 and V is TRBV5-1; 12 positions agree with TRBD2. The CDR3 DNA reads TGCGCCAGCAGCCCACCTAGCGGGAGGGAGAATGAGCAGTTCTTC. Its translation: CASSPPSGRENEQFF.